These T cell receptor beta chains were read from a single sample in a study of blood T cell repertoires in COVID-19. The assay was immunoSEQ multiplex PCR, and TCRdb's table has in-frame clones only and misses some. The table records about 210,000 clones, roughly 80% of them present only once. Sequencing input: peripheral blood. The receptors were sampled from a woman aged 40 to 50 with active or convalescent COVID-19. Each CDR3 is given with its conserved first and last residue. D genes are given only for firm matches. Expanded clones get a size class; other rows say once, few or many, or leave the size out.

DNA: TGTGCCAGTAGTATACGTGGGGGGGACTACGAGCAGTACTTC; CDR3: CASSIRGGDYEQYF; size: once; J: TRBJ2-7; D: TRBD2; V: TRBV19
DNA: TGTGCCAGCAGCCCGACGGACAGGGTCCACGAGCAGTACTTC; CDR3: CASSPTDRVHEQYF; size: -; J: TRBJ2-7; D: TRBD1; V: TRBV7-9
DNA: TGTGCCTGGAGTTTGGGGGGAGTGGAGACCCAGTACTTC; CDR3: CAWSLGGVETQYF; size: -; J: TRBJ2-5; D: -; V: TRBV30
DNA: TGTGCCAGCAGCCAAGTTGAGGTTTCACCCCTCCACTTT; CDR3: CASSQVEVSPLHF; size: -; J: TRBJ1-6; D: -; V: TRBV4-2
DNA: TGTGCCAGCAGCCATCATGGGCCGGGACAGCGCGCAGTTGAAGCTTTCTTT; CDR3: CASSHHGPGQRAVEAFF; size: once; J: TRBJ1-1; D: TRBD1; V: TRBV9
DNA: TGTGCCAGCAGTTACCCGGGACAGAAGCCGAGCTCCTATAATTCACCCCTCCACTTT; CDR3: CASSYPGQKPSSYNSPLHF; size: -; J: TRBJ1-6; D: TRBD1; V: TRBV6-2/TRBV6-3
DNA: TGTGCCAGCAGCTTCTCCGTCAACACTGAAGCTTTCTTT; CDR3: CASSFSVNTEAFF; size: -; J: TRBJ1-1; D: -; V: TRBV5-8
DNA: TGTGCCAGCAGCCAAGAAGAACAGCCTTATAGCAATCAGCCCCAGCATTTT; CDR3: CASSQEEQPYSNQPQHF; size: once; J: TRBJ1-5; D: -; V: TRBV3-1/TRBV3-2
DNA: TGTGCCAGCAGACTGGGACAGGGGGCAACGGATGGCTACACCTTC; CDR3: CASRLGQGATDGYTF; size: -; J: TRBJ1-2; D: TRBD1; V: TRBV3-1/TRBV3-2
DNA: TGTGCCAGTAGTGCCCCGTATAGCTCCTACAATGAGCAGTTCTTC; CDR3: CASSAPYSSYNEQFF; size: -; J: TRBJ2-1; D: -; V: TRBV19
DNA: TGTGCCAGCAGTGGAGGAGGACGGTTTTGGGGGAACACTGAAGCTTTCTTT; CDR3: CASSGGGRFWGNTEAFF; size: once; J: TRBJ1-1; D: -; V: TRBV27
DNA: TGCGCCAGCAGCCAAGTCGCGGATAAACTGTTTTTT; CDR3: CASSQVADKLFF; size: -; J: TRBJ1-4; D: -; V: TRBV4-1
DNA: TGTGCCAGCAGTTTGACGGGCTCCTACGAGCAGTACTTC; CDR3: CASSLTGSYEQYF; size: -; J: TRBJ2-7; D: -; V: TRBV12-3/TRBV12-4
DNA: TGTGCCACCAGTGACGGACAGGGGGCTTTCAGAACTAATGAAAAACTGTTTTTT; CDR3: CATSDGQGAFRTNEKLFF; size: -; J: TRBJ1-4; D: TRBD1; V: TRBV24-1
DNA: TGTGCCAGCAGTCGGACAGGGGAATACAATCAGCCCCAGCATTTT; CDR3: CASSRTGEYNQPQHF; size: -; J: TRBJ1-5; D: TRBD1; V: TRBV6-5
DNA: TGTGCCAGCAGCTTAGTCGGGACAGGCAATTCACCCCTCCACTTT; CDR3: CASSLVGTGNSPLHF; size: -; J: TRBJ1-6; D: TRBD1; V: TRBV11-3
DNA: TGTGCCAGCAACCGTATTAGAGGCGCGAACACTGAAGCTTTCTTT; CDR3: CASNRIRGANTEAFF; size: once; J: TRBJ1-1; D: -; V: TRBV9
DNA: TGTGCCAGTAGTCCTCAGTCAGGGCGTGGTGAAAAACTGTTTTTT; CDR3: CASSPQSGRGEKLFF; size: many; J: TRBJ1-4; D: -; V: TRBV19
DNA: TGTGCCAGCAGTTTATCGATGGAGGATCAGCCCCAGCATTTT; CDR3: CASSLSMEDQPQHF; size: once; J: TRBJ1-5; D: -; V: TRBV27
DNA: TGTGCCAGCGGGGGAGACAGGGGAGACTCCTACGAGCAGTACTTC; CDR3: CASGGDRGDSYEQYF; size: -; J: TRBJ2-7; D: TRBD1; V: TRBV27
DNA: TGTGCCACCAGTGATCTGGACAGGGGAGGGAACAATGAGCAGTTCTTC; CDR3: CATSDLDRGGNNEQFF; size: -; J: TRBJ2-1; D: TRBD1; V: TRBV24-1
DNA: TGTGCCACACAGGGGAGCTCCTACGAGCAGTACTTC; CDR3: CATQGSSYEQYF; size: -; J: TRBJ2-7; D: TRBD1; V: TRBV6-5
DNA: TGTGCCAGCAGCTTAGGATCAGGGCAGGGCTCTTATGGCTACACCTTC; CDR3: CASSLGSGQGSYGYTF; size: -; J: TRBJ1-2; D: -; V: TRBV7-9
DNA: TGTGCCAGCAGTTTCAGGGGTGAAAGTTGGATGGCCTACGAGCAGTACTTC; CDR3: CASSFRGESWMAYEQYF; size: -; J: TRBJ2-7; D: -; V: TRBV27
DNA: TGTGCTAGTGGTTTGGGCGGTGAAGCTTTCTTT; CDR3: CASGLGGEAFF; size: -; J: TRBJ1-1; D: -; V: TRBV12-5
DNA: TGTGCCAGCAGTCCTACACCGGGACACAACTACGAGCAGTACTTC; CDR3: CASSPTPGHNYEQYF; size: -; J: TRBJ2-7; D: -; V: TRBV28
DNA: TGTGCCAGCAGCAGGGACAGGGCGGACCCTGGCTACACCTTC; CDR3: CASSRDRADPGYTF; size: -; J: TRBJ1-2; D: TRBD1; V: TRBV6-5
DNA: TGTGCCAGCAGCGTGGGGACGGGGGACTACGAGCAGTACTTC; CDR3: CASSVGTGDYEQYF; size: once; J: TRBJ2-7; D: -; V: TRBV9
DNA: TGTGCCAGCAGTGAATCGACAGGGCCTCTCTACGAGCAGTACTTC; CDR3: CASSESTGPLYEQYF; size: -; J: TRBJ2-7; D: TRBD1; V: TRBV6-1
DNA: TGTGCCAGCTCACCGTCACAGGGGGCCTACGAGCAGTACTTC; CDR3: CASSPSQGAYEQYF; size: -; J: TRBJ2-7; D: TRBD1; V: TRBV18
DNA: TGTGCCAGCAGACCCCCGGGAGGCTCCTACAATGAGCAGTTCTTC; CDR3: CASRPPGGSYNEQFF; size: -; J: TRBJ2-1; D: TRBD2; V: TRBV6-5
DNA: TGTGCCTGGCCGAGGAACACTGAAGCTTTCTTT; CDR3: CAWPRNTEAFF; size: -; J: TRBJ1-1; D: -; V: TRBV30
DNA: TGTGCCAGCAGAAGGGACAGGGCTTCCACAGATACGCAGTATTTT; CDR3: CASRRDRASTDTQYF; size: many; J: TRBJ2-3; D: TRBD1; V: TRBV2
DNA: TGTGCCAGTAGTATGGGCAGGGGGCTGTGGGAGACCCAGTACTTC; CDR3: CASSMGRGLWETQYF; size: -; J: TRBJ2-5; D: TRBD1; V: TRBV19
DNA: TGTGCCAGCAGTGGGCAGGGGCTCTCTGGGGCCAACGTCCTGACTTTC; CDR3: CASSGQGLSGANVLTF; size: -; J: TRBJ2-6; D: -; V: TRBV6-1
DNA: TGTGCCAGCTGCAGACAGGGGGGTAGCGATGAGCAGTTCTTC; CDR3: CASCRQGGSDEQFF; size: few; J: TRBJ2-1; D: TRBD1; V: TRBV6-5
DNA: TGTGCCAGCAGCGAGGGGGACGAAGCTTTCTTT; CDR3: CASSEGDEAFF; size: -; J: TRBJ1-1; D: -; V: TRBV5-5
DNA: TGTGCCCCCCATTGCGCAGAGGGGGCCCCTCGCTCCTACGAGCAGTACTTC; CDR3: CAPHCAEGAPRSYEQYF; size: -; J: TRBJ2-7; D: TRBD1; V: TRBV6-9
DNA: TGTGCCAGCAGTTTAGCGCTGGGACAGGGCTACTATGGCTACACCTTC; CDR3: CASSLALGQGYYGYTF; size: -; J: TRBJ1-2; D: TRBD1; V: TRBV11-2
DNA: TGTGCCACGGCAGGGCCTGGGGCCAACGTCCTGACTTTC; CDR3: CATAGPGANVLTF; size: few; J: TRBJ2-6; D: -; V: TRBV25-1
DNA: TGTGCCAGCAGTCCCGCCGGGACAGGGTACCAAACTGAAGCTTTCTTT; CDR3: CASSPAGTGYQTEAFF; size: -; J: TRBJ1-1; D: TRBD1; V: TRBV28
DNA: TGTGCCAGCGACCGGAGGGCAGGACCCACCAGTCAGCCCCAGCATTTT; CDR3: CASDRRAGPTSQPQHF; size: -; J: TRBJ1-5; D: -; V: TRBV2
DNA: TGTGCCACCGAGAGCGGGGGGGCCCGCAATCAGCCCCAGCATTTT; CDR3: CATESGGARNQPQHF; size: once; J: TRBJ1-5; D: -; V: TRBV19
DNA: TGCGCCAGCAGCCGAGGGGGCCCGTACGAGCAGTACTTC; CDR3: CASSRGGPYEQYF; size: -; J: TRBJ2-7; D: TRBD1; V: TRBV4-3
DNA: TGTGCCACCAGCAGAGATACGGAGGAGACCCAGTACTTC; CDR3: CATSRDTEETQYF; size: -; J: TRBJ2-5; D: -; V: TRBV15